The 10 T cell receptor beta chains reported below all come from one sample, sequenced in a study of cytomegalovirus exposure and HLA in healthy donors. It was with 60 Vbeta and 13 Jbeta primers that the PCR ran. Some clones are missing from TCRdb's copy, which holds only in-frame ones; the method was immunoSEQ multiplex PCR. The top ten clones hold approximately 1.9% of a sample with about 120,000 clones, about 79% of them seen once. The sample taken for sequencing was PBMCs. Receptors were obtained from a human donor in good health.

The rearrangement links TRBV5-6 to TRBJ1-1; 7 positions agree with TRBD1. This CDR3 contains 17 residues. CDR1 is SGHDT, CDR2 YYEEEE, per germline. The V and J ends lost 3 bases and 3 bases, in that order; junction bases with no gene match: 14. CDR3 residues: CASSSYHMTGFYTEAFF. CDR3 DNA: TGTGCCAGCAGCTCCTACCATATGACAGGGTTCTACACTGAAGCTTTCTTT.

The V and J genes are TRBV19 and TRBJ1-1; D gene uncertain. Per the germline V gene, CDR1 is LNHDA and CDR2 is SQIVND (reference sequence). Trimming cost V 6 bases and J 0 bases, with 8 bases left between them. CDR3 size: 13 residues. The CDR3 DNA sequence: TGTGCCAGTAGAACAGTCATGAACACTGAAGCTTTCTTT. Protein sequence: CASRTVMNTEAFF.

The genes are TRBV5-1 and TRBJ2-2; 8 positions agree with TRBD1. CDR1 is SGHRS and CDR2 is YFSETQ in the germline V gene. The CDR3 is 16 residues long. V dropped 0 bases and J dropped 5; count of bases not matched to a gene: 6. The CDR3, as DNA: TGCGCCAGCAGCTTGGCAGGACAGGGTATAACCGGGGAGCTGTTTTTT. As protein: CASSLAGQGITGELFF.

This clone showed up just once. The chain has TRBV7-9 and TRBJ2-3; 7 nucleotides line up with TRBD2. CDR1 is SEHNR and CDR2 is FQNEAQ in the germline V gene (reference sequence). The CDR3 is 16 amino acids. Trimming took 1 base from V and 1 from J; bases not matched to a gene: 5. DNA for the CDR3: TGTGCCAGCAGCTTAGAGGGAGGGCCGGGCACAGATACGCAGTATTTT. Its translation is CASSLEGGPGTDTQYF.

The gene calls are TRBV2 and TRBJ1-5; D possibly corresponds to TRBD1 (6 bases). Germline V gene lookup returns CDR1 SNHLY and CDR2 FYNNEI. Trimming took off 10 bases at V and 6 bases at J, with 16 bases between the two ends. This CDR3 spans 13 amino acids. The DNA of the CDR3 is TGTGCCATCAAGCAGGGGTGGGCTCAGCCCCAGCATTTT. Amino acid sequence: CAIKQGWAQPQHF.

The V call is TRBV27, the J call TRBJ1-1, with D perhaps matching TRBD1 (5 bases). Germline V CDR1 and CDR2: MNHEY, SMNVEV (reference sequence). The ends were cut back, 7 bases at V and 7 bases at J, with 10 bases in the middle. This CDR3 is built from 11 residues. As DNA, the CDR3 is TGTGCCAGCATCAAAGGGGATGAAGCTTTCTTT. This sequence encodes CASIKGDEAFF.

CDR3 sequence reads: CASTPGTVNYGYTF. DNA of the CDR3: TGTGCCAGCACACCCGGGACAGTTAACTATGGCTACACCTTC. J is TRBJ1-2 and V is TRBV2; 7 bases agree with TRBD1. V shed 7 bases and J 1 base; nucleotides not matched to a gene: 6. Germline V gene data show CDR1 as SNHLY and CDR2 as FYNNEI. CDR3 length: 14 residues.

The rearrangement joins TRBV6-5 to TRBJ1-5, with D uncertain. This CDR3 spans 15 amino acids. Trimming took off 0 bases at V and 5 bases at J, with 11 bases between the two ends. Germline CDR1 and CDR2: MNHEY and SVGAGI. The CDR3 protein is CASSYSGIMDQPQHF. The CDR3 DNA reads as TGTGCCAGCAGTTACTCCGGGATTATGGATCAGCCCCAGCATTTT.

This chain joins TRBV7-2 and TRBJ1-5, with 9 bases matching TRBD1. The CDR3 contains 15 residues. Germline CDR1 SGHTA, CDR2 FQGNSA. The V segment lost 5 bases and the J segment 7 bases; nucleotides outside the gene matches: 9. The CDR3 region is CASSPVDRGAQPQHF. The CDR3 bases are TGTGCCAGCAGCCCCGTGGACAGGGGCGCACAGCCCCAGCATTTT.

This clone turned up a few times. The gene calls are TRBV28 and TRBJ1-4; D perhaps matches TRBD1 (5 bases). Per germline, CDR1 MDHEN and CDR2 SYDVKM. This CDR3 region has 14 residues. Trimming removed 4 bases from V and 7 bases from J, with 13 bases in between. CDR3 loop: CASSSRVGGEKLFF. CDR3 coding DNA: TGTGCCAGCAGTTCCAGGGTCGGGGGTGAAAAACTGTTTTTT.